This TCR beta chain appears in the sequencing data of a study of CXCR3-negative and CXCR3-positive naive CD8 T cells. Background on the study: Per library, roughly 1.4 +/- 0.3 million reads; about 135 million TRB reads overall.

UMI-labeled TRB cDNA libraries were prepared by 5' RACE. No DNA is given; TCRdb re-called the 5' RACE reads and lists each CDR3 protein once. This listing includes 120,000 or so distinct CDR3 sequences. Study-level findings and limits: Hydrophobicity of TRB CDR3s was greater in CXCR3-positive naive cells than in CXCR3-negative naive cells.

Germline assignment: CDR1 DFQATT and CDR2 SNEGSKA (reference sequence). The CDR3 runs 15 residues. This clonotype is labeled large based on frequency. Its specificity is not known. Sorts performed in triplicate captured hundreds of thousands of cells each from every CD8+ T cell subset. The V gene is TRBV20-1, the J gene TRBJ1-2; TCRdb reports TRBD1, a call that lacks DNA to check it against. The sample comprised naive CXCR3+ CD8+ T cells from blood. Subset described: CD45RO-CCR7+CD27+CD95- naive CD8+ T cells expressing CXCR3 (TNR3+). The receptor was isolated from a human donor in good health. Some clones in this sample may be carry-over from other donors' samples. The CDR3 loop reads CSARDLGGINYGYTF.